The rows below give T cell receptor beta chains drawn from one sample of a study of human T cells and chemical hapten exposure. TCRdb reprocessed the RACE reads with MiXCR, giving one entry per CDR3 protein. The profile covers nearly 350,000 distinct CDR3 sequences, with about 7% appearing a single time and approximately 8.9% taken by the ten largest. The sequenced sample was whole blood, obtained in connection with sensitization to the hapten diphenylcyclopropenone (DPC). These receptor sequences come from a young woman with alopecia areata. Some clones in this sample may be carry-over from other donors' samples. Both conserved end residues are part of each CDR3. D genes are given only for firm matches. The listing skips clone size in some rows; elsewhere it reads once, few, many or a size class.

j_gene | v_gene | abundance | d_gene | CDR3aa | CDR3nt
TRBJ2-1 | TRBV6-5 | few | - | CASSKQASSYNEQFF | TGTGCCAGCAGTAAACAGGCTAGCTCCTACAATGAGCAGTTCTTC
TRBJ2-3 | TRBV11-1 | few | TRBD2 | CASRLGLAGVTDTQYF | TGTGCCAGCAGGCTCGGACTAGCGGGGGTCACAGATACGCAGTATTTT
TRBJ1-1 | TRBV27 | - | - | CASSLGGGDTEAFF | TGTGCCAGCAGTTTGGGGGGAGGGGACACTGAAGCTTTCTTT
TRBJ2-7 | TRBV7-2 | - | - | CASSRNLYEQYF | TGTGCCAGCAGCCGCAACCTCTACGAGCAGTACTTC
TRBJ1-4 | TRBV7-2 | - | - | CASSLIATNEKLFF | TGTGCCAGCAGCCTAATTGCAACTAATGAAAAACTGTTTTTT
TRBJ1-3 | TRBV28 | few | TRBD1 | CASRRQGLTNTIYF | TGTGCCAGCAGACGACAGGGGTTGACTAACACCATATATTTT
TRBJ2-4 | TRBV6-5 | many | - | CVSAGGDKNIQYF | TGTGTCTCGGCAGGGGGGGACAAAAACATTCAGTACTTC
TRBJ2-6 | TRBV5-1 | - | - | CASSSEGLGANVLTF | TGCGCCAGCAGCTCCGAGGGGCTAGGGGCCAACGTCCTGACTTTC
TRBJ2-1 | TRBV7-2 | - | - | CASSLQGFGNEQFF | TGTGCCAGCAGCTTACAGGGTTTCGGCAATGAGCAGTTCTTC
TRBJ1-1 | TRBV12-3/TRBV12-4 | - | - | CASSLARSGVNTEAFF | TGTGCCAGCAGTTTAGCGCGGTCAGGAGTGAACACTGAAGCTTTCTTT
TRBJ1-3 | TRBV9 | many | - | CASSLTLGGNTIYF | TGTGCCAGCAGCCTGACCCTAGGAGGAAACACCATATATTTT
TRBJ2-1 | TRBV14 | few | - | CASSRGGLRAAYNEQFF | TGTGCCAGCAGCCGGGGGGGGCTCCGGGCTGCCTACAATGAGCAGTTCTTC
TRBJ2-3 | TRBV15 | few | TRBD1 | CATSPRTGWPDTQYF | TGTGCCACCAGCCCCCGGACAGGTTGGCCAGATACGCAGTATTTT
TRBJ1-6 | TRBV7-9 | many | - | CASSLQSNSPLHF | TGTGCCAGCAGCTTACAGAGTAATTCACCCCTCCACTTT
TRBJ1-1 | TRBV2 | few | - | CASITGLVFLRTEAFF | TGTGCCAGCATTACCGGGCTTGTGTTCCTTCGCACTGAAGCTTTCTTT
TRBJ1-4 | TRBV5-1 | - | TRBD1 | CASNPTGGPNEKLFF | TGCGCCAGCAACCCGACAGGGGGTCCTAATGAAAAACTGTTTTTT
TRBJ2-3 | TRBV5-1 | few | - | CASSLSGVPDTQYF | TGCGCCAGCAGCTTGTCGGGGGTCCCAGATACGCAGTATTTT
TRBJ1-3 | TRBV12-3/TRBV12-4 | many | - | CASSFEGSGNTIYF | TGTGCCAGCAGTTTCGAAGGGTCTGGAAACACCATATATTTT
TRBJ2-2 | TRBV6-9 | - | - | CASTLRGEGTTGELFF | TGTGCCAGCACCCTAAGGGGGGAGGGAACGACCGGGGAGCTGTTTTTT
TRBJ2-3 | TRBV20-1 | many | TRBD1 | CSAEVTGVDTQYF | TGCAGTGCTGAAGTAACAGGGGTAGATACGCAGTATTTT
TRBJ1-4 | TRBV5-1 | few | - | CASSLRAGGDGEKLFF | TGCGCCAGCAGCTTACGGGCAGGAGGGGACGGGGAAAAACTGTTTTTT
TRBJ2-7 | TRBV29-1 | many | - | CSVGTSYEQYF | TGCAGCGTCGGAACATCCTACGAGCAGTACTTC
TRBJ2-2 | TRBV5-6 | many | - | CASSRTFNTGELFF | TGTGCCAGCAGCCGGACCTTTAACACCGGGGAGCTGTTTTTT
TRBJ1-4 | TRBV5-4 | - | - | CASSLGGGDEKLFF | TGTGCCAGCAGCTTGGGAGGGGGGGATGAAAAACTGTTTTTT
TRBJ1-4 | TRBV29-1 | many | - | CSVAAGTNEKLFF | TGCAGCGTTGCCGCAGGGACTAATGAAAAACTGTTTTTT
TRBJ1-4 | TRBV2 | few | - | CASSEGRQPTNEKLFF | TGTGCCAGCAGTGAAGGGAGGCAGCCAACTAATGAAAAACTGTTTTTT
TRBJ2-7 | TRBV6-6 | many | TRBD1 | CASSYSGQGWYEQYF | TGTGCCAGCAGTTATTCGGGACAGGGGTGGTACGAGCAGTACTTC
TRBJ2-3 | TRBV28 | few | - | CASSLYWRGLSTDTQYF | TGTGCCAGCAGTTTATATTGGCGGGGGCTTAGCACAGATACGCAGTATTTT
TRBJ1-5 | TRBV20-1 | - | - | CSARDSAGGGDQPQHF | TGCAGTGCTAGAGATTCGGCAGGCGGGGGAGATCAGCCCCAGCATTTT
TRBJ1-5 | TRBV7-2 | few | - | CASSLVQGWQPQHF | TGTGCCAGCAGCTTAGTACAGGGATGGCAGCCCCAGCATTTT
TRBJ1-2 | TRBV9 | many | - | CASSVGTVTNYGYTF | TGTGCCAGCAGCGTAGGCACAGTGACCAACTATGGCTACACCTTC
TRBJ1-1 | TRBV7-9 | few | - | CASSLDWGGEDTEAFF | TGTGCCAGCAGCTTAGATTGGGGGGGTGAGGACACTGAAGCTTTCTTT
TRBJ1-2 | TRBV29-1 | - | TRBD1 | CSAGDSRPHGYTF | TGCAGCGCGGGGGACAGCCGCCCCCATGGCTACACCTTC
TRBJ2-1 | TRBV7-2 | many | - | CASSWRVINEQFF | TGTGCCAGCAGCTGGCGGGTTATAAATGAGCAGTTCTTC
TRBJ2-3 | TRBV12-5 | many | - | CASAFRTDTQYF | TGTGCTAGTGCTTTTCGGACAGATACGCAGTATTTT
TRBJ2-5 | TRBV7-2 | - | - | CASSSVGNRGETQYF | TGTGCCAGCAGCTCCGTAGGGAATCGAGGCGAGACCCAGTACTTC
TRBJ2-7 | TRBV20-1 | many | TRBD1 | CSAPDRGQPYEQYF | TGCAGTGCACCGGACAGGGGACAACCCTACGAGCAGTACTTC
TRBJ1-3 | TRBV27 | many | TRBD1 | CASSPTGGPGNTIYF | TGTGCCAGCAGTCCTACAGGGGGCCCCGGAAACACCATATATTTT
TRBJ2-3 | TRBV4-1 | many | TRBD2 | CASSQIVSGEDTQYF | TGCGCCAGCAGCCAAATAGTTAGCGGGGAAGATACGCAGTATTTT
TRBJ1-3 | TRBV29-1 | - | - | CSATREMGGNTIYF | TGCAGCGCCACCAGGGAGATGGGAGGAAACACCATATATTTT
TRBJ1-1 | TRBV6-5 | - | - | CASSFQGRTEAFF | TGTGCCAGCAGCTTCCAGGGTCGGACTGAAGCTTTCTTT
TRBJ1-1 | TRBV6-5 | - | - | CASRPQGSAEAFF | TGTGCCAGCAGGCCACAGGGTTCCGCTGAAGCTTTCTTT
TRBJ2-7 | TRBV29-1 | - | TRBD2 | CSVEVASGVPYEQYF | TGCAGCGTTGAAGTCGCTAGCGGCGTTCCTTACGAGCAGTACTTC
TRBJ1-1 | TRBV7-3 | many | - | CASSVDRNTEAFF | TGTGCCAGCAGCGTCGACAGGAACACTGAAGCTTTCTTT
TRBJ2-1 | TRBV27 | - | - | CASSLGGTVYNEQFF | TGTGCCAGCAGTTTAGGGGGGACGGTCTACAATGAGCAGTTCTTC
TRBJ2-1 | TRBV6-1 | - | - | CASSVLQGKQFF | TGTGCCAGCAGTGTACTGCAGGGAAAGCAGTTCTTC
TRBJ1-1 | TRBV25-1 | few | - | CASSKGLNTEAFF | TGTGCCAGCAGTAAAGGCCTGAACACTGAAGCTTTCTTT
TRBJ2-7 | TRBV6-5 | - | - | CASSYSEGGYEQYF | TGTGCCAGCAGTTACTCGGAAGGGGGCTACGAGCAGTACTTC
TRBJ1-5 | TRBV6-2/TRBV6-3 | many | - | CASTHQAYQPQHF | TGTGCCAGCACCCACCAGGCATATCAGCCCCAGCATTTT
TRBJ1-1 | TRBV29-1 | many | - | CSVGQMNTEAFF | TGCAGCGTTGGACAGATGAACACTGAAGCTTTCTTT
TRBJ2-5 | TRBV20-1 | few | - | CSAPLWWGQQETQYF | TGCAGTGCCCCATTGTGGTGGGGGCAGCAAGAGACCCAGTACTTC